One sample yielded the 25 T cell receptor beta chains listed below, sequenced in a study of CD8 T cells in ankylosing spondylitis listed by TCRdb under 2017. Overall study results and their limits: A TCR beta motif of about eight highly homologous amino acid variants appeared characteristic of blood from ankylosing spondylitis patients.

Libraries were constructed by 5' RACE. This sample was sequenced with an Illumina HiSeq 2500. The public reads were reanalyzed by TCRdb: fastp trimming at Q25, MiXCR alignment, in-frame beta chains only. Entries are consolidated by CDR3 protein sequence, retaining the most common genes and DNA. The sample table shows more than 400,000 distinct CDR3 sequences, and under 5.5% are seen once. Of the sample, 3.5% is held by the ten largest clones. These receptors have no identified antigens. Sequencing used blood, either unsorted or a sorted T cell fraction (not recorded which). The receptors derive from a male donor with ankylosing spondylitis.

This clonotype was found many times. This rearrangement joins TRBV10-3 to TRBJ1-2; no definite D call. Trimming pared 4 bases from V and 6 bases from J, leaving 18 bases between. The CDR3 runs 15 residues. CDR1 is ENHRY, CDR2 SYGVKD, per germline. CDR3 sequence (DNA): TGTGCCATCAGTGCTTACCGGACCTCAGAGGATGGCTACACCTTC. Translated: CAISAYRTSEDGYTF.

This clonotype occurred many times. The chain combines TRBV5-7 with TRBJ2-5, with a possible D match to TRBD2 (5 bases). TRBV5-7 is an open reading frame, and its role is uncertain. Deletions cut 3 bases from V and 0 bases from J, with 12 bases between. The CDR3 length is 15 residues. CDR3 DNA: TGTGCCAGCAGCTGCACCACGAGGGACCAAGAGACCCAGTACTTC. It encodes CASSCTTRDQETQYF.

This clonotype was seen many times. This rearrangement joins TRBV29-1 to TRBJ2-5, with 10 bases that match TRBD2. The trim removed 7 bases at V and 7 bases at J, leaving 9 bases unmatched. The CDR3 consists of 13 residues. Germline loops: CDR1 SQVTM, CDR2 ANQGSEA. CDR3 protein: CSGQRTSGMTQYF. For the CDR3, the DNA is TGCAGCGGACAGCGGACTAGCGGTATGACCCAGTACTTC. Using reference TRBV29-1 and TRBJ2-5 for the parts outside the CDR3, the full variable domain is SAVISQKPSRDICQRGTSLTIQCQVDSQVTMMFWYRQQPGQSLTLIATANQGSEATYESGFVIDKFPISRPNLTFSTLTVSNMSPEDSSIYLCSGQRTSGMTQYFGPGTRLLVL.

This clonotype was counted ten times or more. The rearrangement uses TRBV7-2 and TRBJ2-7; 7 bases line up with TRBD1. Per germline, CDR1 SGHTA and CDR2 FQGNSA. The CDR3 is 16 amino acids. V lost 5 bases and J lost 0; bases outside the gene matches: 10. DNA of the CDR3: TGTGCCAGCAGCCTCAGTACAGGGGAAGGCTCCTACGAGCAGTACTTC. Translating gives CASSLSTGEGSYEQYF.

This clonotype has a count of ten or more. The CDR3 DNA sequence: TGCGCCAGCAGCCGCCCGGAGCGGGAAAATGAAAAACTGTTTTTT. Encoded protein: CASSRPERENEKLFF. This rearrangement joins TRBV5-1 to TRBJ1-4; D uncertain. V was shortened by 4 bases and J by 5 bases, with 15 bases between the two germline ends. CDR1 is SGHRS, CDR2 YFSETQ, per germline. The CDR3 is 15 amino acids.

This clonotype was seen repeatedly, ten times or more. The chain has TRBV12-3 or TRBV12-4 and TRBJ2-7; D call uncertain. V shed 1 base and J shed 4 bases, with 8 bases lying between them. CDR3 length equals 13 residues. The CDR3 DNA follows: TGTGCCAGCAGTTTAGGTCGGAGATACGAGCAGTACTTC. It yields the protein CASSLGRRYEQYF.

This clonotype was observed at least ten times. J is TRBJ2-5 and V is TRBV4-1, with D possibly TRBD2 on 5 matching bases. This CDR3 spans 16 amino acids. Trimming pared 7 bases from V and 5 bases from J, leaving 23 bases between. The germline V gene encodes CDR1 MGHRA and CDR2 YSYEKL. The CDR3 nucleotides read TGCGCCAGCACCGAAGGTGGGGAACTAGACGGGGAGACCCAGTACTTC. It yields the protein CASTEGGELDGETQYF.

This clonotype occurred a few times. V is TRBV18 and J is TRBJ2-5, with D possibly TRBD1 on 5 matching bases. V was pared by 3 bases and J by 5 bases, with 13 bases between. CDR3 length equals 14 residues. Looked up from germline, CDR1 is KGHSH and CDR2 is LQKENI. CDR3: CASSPVGPAETQYF. The CDR3 nucleotides are TGTGCCAGCTCACCCGTGGGGCCAGCGGAGACCCAGTACTTC.

This clonotype has just a few counts. The chain links TRBV20-1 to TRBJ2-7, with D perhaps given as TRBD1 or TRBD2 (5 bases each). The CDR3 loop spans 12 amino acids. The ends were cut back, 7 bases at V and 2 bases at J, with 12 bases in the middle. Germline CDR1 and CDR2: DFQATT and SNEGSKA (reference sequence). The CDR3 DNA sequence: TGCAGTGTTGGGACGCCGGCCTACGAGCAGTACTTC. Its translation: CSVGTPAYEQYF.

There are many counts of this clonotype. The chain employs TRBV18 and TRBJ1-5; 10 bases line up with TRBD1. V was pared by 4 bases and J by 0 bases, with 6 bases of the junction left unmatched. The CDR3 is 17 residues long. Looked up from germline, CDR1 is KGHSH and CDR2 is LQKENI. CDR3 loop: CASSLSGTGVSNQPQHF. The CDR3 DNA follows: TGTGCCAGCTCACTATCCGGGACAGGGGTTAGCAATCAGCCCCAGCATTTT.

This clonotype was recorded a few times. This chain joins TRBV20-1 and TRBJ2-6, with D possibly TRBD2 on 5 matching bases. The CDR3 is made up of 13 amino acids. Trimming took off 5 bases at V and 3 bases at J, with 8 bases between the two ends. Germline V CDR1 and CDR2: DFQATT, SNEGSKA (reference sequence). This CDR3 is CSALRDGANVLTF. CDR3 bases: TGCAGTGCTTTGAGGGATGGGGCCAACGTCCTGACTTTC.

This clonotype was counted many times. The gene calls are TRBV5-1 and TRBJ1-2; D is perhaps TRBD1 (5 bases). The CDR3 sequence is 15 residues long. Deletions cut 4 bases from V and 3 bases from J, with 16 bases between. Germline loops: CDR1 SGHRS, CDR2 YFSETQ. The CDR3: CASSREGYKDYGYTF. CDR3 in DNA: TGCGCCAGCAGCCGGGAGGGGTATAAGGACTATGGCTACACCTTC.

This sequence joins TRBV5-3 and TRBJ2-1; D unresolved. TRBV5-3 is an ORF; its function is uncertain. V dropped 8 bases and J dropped 4 bases, with 16 bases sitting between them. This CDR3 has 14 residues. The CDR3 region is CASSPRPDYNEQFF. The CDR3 coding sequence is TGTGCCAGCAGCCCCCGGCCCGATTACAATGAGCAGTTCTTC.

This clonotype was picked up many times. V usage is TRBV20-1 and J usage is TRBJ2-7; D not resolved. CDR3 length: 14 residues. The germline CDR1 and CDR2 sequences are DFQATT and SNEGSKA (reference sequence). Trimming stripped 7 bases from V and 0 bases from J, with 16 bases between. The CDR3 spells CSVLRVQISYEQYF. The CDR3 coding sequence is TGCAGTGTGCTAAGGGTCCAAATCTCCTACGAGCAGTACTTC.

This clonotype appeared a few times. J is TRBJ2-7 and V is TRBV20-1; maybe TRBD1 (6 bases). From germline, CDR1 is DFQATT and CDR2 SNEGSKA (reference sequence). Trimming cost V 1 base and J 3 bases, with 13 bases left between them. This CDR3 is built from 14 residues. CDR3 in DNA: TGCAGTGCTAGAGCACCGACAGGCCACTACGAGCAGTACTTC. Translating it yields CSARAPTGHYEQYF.

This chain connects TRBV2 to TRBJ1-1; perhaps TRBD1 as D (6 bases). V lost 8 bases and J lost 3, with 16 bases in between. Germline values: CDR1 SNHLY, CDR2 FYNNEI. CDR3 size: 14 residues. The CDR3 DNA reads TGTGCCAGCGCGGGGCAGGGGCAATACACTGAAGCTTTCTTT. This gives the protein CASAGQGQYTEAFF. Filled out from reference TRBV2 and TRBJ1-1, the complete variable domain reads EPEVTQTPSHQVTQMGQEVILRCVPISNHLYFYWYRQILGQKVEFLVSFYNNEISEKSEIFDDQFSVERPDGSNFTLKIRSTKLEDSAMYFCASAGQGQYTEAFFGQGTRLTVV.

This clonotype has a count of ten or more. The gene calls are TRBV20-1 and TRBJ2-3, with D perhaps TRBD1 (5 bases). V was cut by 7 bases and J by 4 bases, with 18 bases left in between. Germline loops: CDR1 DFQATT, CDR2 SNEGSKA (reference sequence). CDR3 length equals 14 residues. The CDR3 sequence: CSGSDIFRADTQYF. CDR3 DNA sequence: TGCAGTGGTTCTGACATTTTCAGGGCAGATACGCAGTATTTT.

The V and J genes are TRBV24-1 and TRBJ2-4, with 11 positions matching TRBD1. Germline CDR1 KGHDR, CDR2 SFDVKD. Trimming removed 4 bases from V and 0 bases from J; junction bases left unmatched: 10. The CDR3 has 19 residues. The CDR3 DNA reads TGTGCCACCAGTGAAGGACAGGGGGCCCGCCCCATAGCCAAAAACATTCAGTACTTC. Encoded protein: CATSEGQGARPIAKNIQYF.

This clonotype was counted ten times or more. The V and J genes are TRBV20-1 and TRBJ2-6; no firm D call. Germline values: CDR1 DFQATT, CDR2 SNEGSKA (reference sequence). The CDR3 consists of 14 residues. The V gene lost 2 bases and the J gene lost 0 bases, with 5 bases spanning the gap. The CDR3 reads CSARQVSGANVLTF. CDR3 coding DNA: TGCAGTGCTAGACAAGTCTCTGGGGCCAACGTCCTGACTTTC.

The chain recombines TRBV12-3 or TRBV12-4 with TRBJ2-1; possible D gene TRBD2, 6 bases. The CDR3 loop spans 15 amino acids. The V and J ends lost 6 bases and 3 bases respectively, with 15 bases between them. The CDR3 DNA reads as TGTGCCAGCAGCGAGCGGGCTGCTGGCTACAATGAGCAGTTCTTC. It encodes CASSERAAGYNEQFF.

The chain combines TRBV29-1 with TRBJ2-2; D ambiguous. With 4 bases removed from V and 0 bases from J, the gap between germline ends came to 12 bases. Germline-derived CDR1 and CDR2 are SQVTM and ANQGSEA. The CDR3 is made up of 15 amino acids. CDR3 DNA: TGCAGCGTTGTGCTGAGGCCGACGAACACCGGGGAGCTGTTTTTT. It translates to CSVVLRPTNTGELFF.

This clonotype was counted ten times or more. The chain carries TRBV29-1 and TRBJ1-4, with 7 bases that match TRBD1. The CDR3 is made up of 14 amino acids. Germline V lookup: CDR1 SQVTM, CDR2 ANQGSEA. V was pared by 3 bases and J by 2 bases, with 3 bases of the junction left unmatched. In DNA, the CDR3 is TGCAGCGTTGACGGAGGGGGCACTAATGAAAAACTGTTTTTT. It translates to CSVDGGGTNEKLFF.

This clonotype has just a few counts. The chain has TRBV11-2 and TRBJ2-5; TRBD2 might be the D (6 bases). Looked up from germline, CDR1 is SGHAT and CDR2 is FQNNGV. V lost 2 bases and J 1 base, leaving 17 bases between the germline ends. CDR3 length: 17 residues. CDR3 bases: TGTGCCAGCAGCTTAACCCTACCGGGACTCCTCCAAGAGACCCAGTACTTC. Protein product: CASSLTLPGLLQETQYF.

This clonotype was recorded a few times. The chain is built from TRBV11-2 and TRBJ2-1, with D possibly being TRBD1 or TRBD2 (5 bases each). The CDR3 extends over 19 amino acids. Trimming removed 1 base from V and 0 bases from J, with 19 bases in between. The V gene's germline CDR1 is SGHAT and CDR2 FQNNGV. CDR3 protein: CASSLVWDPRLSSYNEQFF. DNA of the CDR3: TGTGCCAGCAGCTTAGTGTGGGACCCCCGGCTGAGCTCCTACAATGAGCAGTTCTTC.

This clonotype was seen at least ten times. The chain joins TRBV4-2 to TRBJ2-3; TRBD2 matches at 8 bases. The CDR3 has 14 amino acids. CDR1 is LGHNA, CDR2 YNFKEQ, per germline. Trimming at V came to 4 bases and at J to 4 bases, leaving 4 bases not matched to a gene. The chain's CDR3 is CASSPAGESDTQYF. CDR3 DNA sequence: TGTGCCAGCAGCCCAGCGGGAGAATCAGATACGCAGTATTTT.